Shown below are 14 T cell receptor beta chains from a single sample sequenced in a study of cytomegalovirus exposure and HLA in healthy donors. Primers for the PCR totalled 60 Vbeta and 13 Jbeta. Measured with immunoSEQ multiplex PCR; TCRdb has only the in-frame clones, and not every one. Among about 57,000 clones listed, roughly 77% were seen once. The sequenced sample was PBMCs. The receptors derive from a man aged 25-45 years in good health and CMV-seropositive.

This clone was seen only once. The chain has TRBV4-2 and TRBJ2-7; D not resolved. Deletions cut 1 base from V and 7 bases from J, with 14 bases between. The CDR3 loop spans 14 amino acids. Germline V gene sequence: CDR1 LGHNA, CDR2 YNFKEQ. The CDR3, as DNA: TGTGCCAGCAGCCAAGGCTTGAAGTCTGAGGAGCAGTACTTC. Amino acid sequence: CASSQGLKSEEQYF.

The gene calls are TRBV4-3 and TRBJ2-1; 15 nucleotides match TRBD2. The CDR3 consists of 17 residues. Germline V gene sequence: CDR1 LGHNA, CDR2 YSLEER. Unmatched junction bases numbered 6, after V lost 4 bases and J lost 5 bases. The CDR3 spells CASSPGTSGGRNNEQFF. Written as DNA, the CDR3 is TGCGCCAGCAGCCCAGGGACTAGCGGGGGGCGCAACAATGAGCAGTTCTTC.

The V gene is TRBV5-1, the J gene TRBJ1-1, with D perhaps TRBD1 (5 bases). The CDR3 length is 16 residues. The V end was cut by 2 bases, the J end by 3 bases, with 17 bases between. Germline V gene sequence: CDR1 SGHRS, CDR2 YFSETQ. The CDR3 bases are TGCGCCAGCAGCTTAGGGGTCATGGGCGTCGACACTGAAGCTTTCTTT. Its translation: CASSLGVMGVDTEAFF.

V is TRBV25-1 and J is TRBJ2-5; D not certain. CDR1 is MGHDK, CDR2 SYGVNS, per germline. The ends were cut back, 1 base at V and 1 base at J, with 13 bases in the middle. CDR3 length equals 16 residues. CDR3 residues: CASSESRSPIQETQYF. CDR3 nucleotide sequence: TGTGCCAGCAGTGAATCCCGGTCGCCGATCCAAGAGACCCAGTACTTC.

The chain employs TRBV30 and TRBJ1-1; no clear D gene. The CDR3 has 11 amino acids. CDR1 is GTSNPN and CDR2 is SVGIG in the germline V gene (reference sequence). The DNA for the CDR3 is TGTGGCAGTTTCAAGAACACTGAAGCTTTCTTT. This encodes CGSFKNTEAFF.

J is TRBJ1-5 and V is TRBV7-2; the D gene is possibly TRBD1 (5 bases). The ends were cut back, 1 base at V and 4 bases at J, with 11 bases in the middle. Germline V gives CDR1 SGHTA, CDR2 FQGNSA. There are 15 residues in the CDR3. The chain's CDR3 is CASSLGSQGNQPQHF. In DNA, the CDR3 is TGTGCCAGCAGCTTAGGGTCTCAGGGAAATCAGCCCCAGCATTTT.

The chain has TRBV4-2 and TRBJ1-5, with 7 bases that match TRBD1. Trimming took 2 bases from V and 1 from J; bases not matched to a gene: 5. The CDR3 has 16 amino acids. The V gene's germline CDR1 is LGHNA and CDR2 YNFKEQ. CDR3 in DNA: TGTGCCAGCAGCCAATTGACCAGGGGGAGCAATCAGCCCCAGCATTTT. Translated: CASSQLTRGSNQPQHF.

The chain carries TRBV5-6 and TRBJ2-5; 10 bases map to TRBD2. The CDR3 has 15 amino acids. The V gene's germline CDR1 is SGHDT and CDR2 YYEEEE. V dropped 4 bases and J dropped 5; count of bases not matched to a gene: 8. The CDR3 coding sequence is TGTGCCAGCAGCAGCCAGCCTAGCGGGGGTGAGACCCAGTACTTC. This gives the protein CASSSQPSGGETQYF.

The gene calls are TRBV18 and TRBJ1-4; no firm D call. This CDR3 has 13 residues. CDR1 and CDR2 (germline): KGHSH, LQKENI. V was shortened by 5 bases and J by 8 bases, with 12 bases between the two germline ends. The CDR3 sequence is CASSTDLLEKLFF. Here the CDR3 DNA reads TGTGCCAGCTCAACTGATTTGCTAGAAAAACTGTTTTTT.

The chain is built from TRBV9 and TRBJ1-4; TRBD1 aligns across 9 bases. Germline lookup yields CDR1 SGDLS and CDR2 YYNGEE. The CDR3 loop spans 16 amino acids. The V gene end was trimmed by 0 bases and the J gene end by 7 bases; junction bases not matched to a gene: 7. The CDR3 region has the DNA TGTGCCAGCAGCGTAGGGGACAGGGCGTCCGGTGAAAAACTGTTTTTT. This encodes CASSVGDRASGEKLFF.

This clone appeared a few times. The chain combines TRBV5-1 with TRBJ1-1; 10 positions match TRBD1. CDR1 is SGHRS, CDR2 YFSETQ, per germline. CDR3 length: 13 residues. Losses at the gene ends were 3 bases for V and 7 bases for J; bases not matched to a gene: 3. The CDR3 reads CASSSGTGVEAFF. In nucleotides, the CDR3 is TGCGCCAGCAGCTCCGGGACAGGGGTTGAAGCTTTCTTT.

This chain joins TRBV5-1 and TRBJ2-2, with TRBD1 as a possible D gene (6 bases). Germline values: CDR1 SGHRS, CDR2 YFSETQ. V was cut by 0 bases and J by 1 base, with 10 bases left in between. CDR3 size: 16 residues. CDR3 nucleotide sequence: TGCGCCAGCAGCTTGGAGTCAGGGGTGAACACCGGGGAGCTGTTTTTT. Residues: CASSLESGVNTGELFF.

The chain links TRBV27 to TRBJ2-7, with D possibly TRBD2 on 5 matching bases. The ends were cut back, 1 base at V and 2 bases at J, with 9 bases in the middle. This CDR3 contains 14 residues. Germline-derived CDR1 and CDR2 are MNHEY and SMNVEV (reference sequence). The CDR3 DNA sequence: TGTGCCAGCAGTTTATACCCGGGGACCTACGAGCAGTACTTC. Its translation: CASSLYPGTYEQYF.

The V and J genes are TRBV11-2 and TRBJ2-7, with D perhaps matching TRBD1 (6 bases). Germline CDR1 and CDR2: SGHAT and FQNNGV. The CDR3 consists of 14 residues. The V and J ends lost 3 bases and 3 bases respectively, with 12 bases between them. CDR3 protein: CASSFVDRIYEQYF. Here the CDR3 DNA reads TGTGCCAGCAGCTTCGTCGACAGGATCTACGAGCAGTACTTC.